The 28 T cell receptor beta chains below were found in one sample sequenced in a study of radiation and T cells in renal cell carcinoma. Indicated time point: blood 2 weeks post-SBRT. Treatment: 15 Gy SBRT to primary tumor, nephrectomy 4 weeks later. Clones were sequenced by immunoSEQ multiplex PCR, and TCRdb holds only the in-frame ones, with some missing. The sample holds around 86,000 clones, roughly 85% seen once. This specimen was blood, taken from a patient whose treatment included radiotherapy and nephrectomy. These receptors were collected from a woman aged 45-59 years with renal cell carcinoma.

This rearrangement joins TRBV5-1 to TRBJ1-2; 8 nucleotides line up with TRBD1. Germline CDR1 is SGHRS and CDR2 is YFSETQ. The CDR3 sequence is 14 residues long. The V gene end was trimmed by 5 bases and the J gene end by 3 bases; junction bases not matched to a gene: 6. Here the CDR3 reads CASSQTQGDYGYTF. The CDR3 region has the DNA TGCGCCAGCAGTCAAACACAGGGGGACTATGGCTACACCTTC.

V usage is TRBV7-2 and J usage is TRBJ2-5, with 8 bases aligning to TRBD1. The length of the CDR3 is 15 residues. V gave up 5 bases and J gave up 4 bases; unmatched junction bases: 9. CDR1 and CDR2 from the germline V gene are SGHTA and FQGNSA. CDR3: CASSRTGSLRETQYF. CDR3 DNA sequence: TGTGCCAGCAGCCGGACAGGGTCCCTCAGAGAGACCCAGTACTTC.

V and J are TRBV10-1 and TRBJ2-1; 12 bases match TRBD2. Germline V gives CDR1 WNHNN, CDR2 SYGVQD (reference sequence). After removal of 6 bases from V and 9 bases from J, the junction contained 6 bases not matched to a gene. This CDR3 spans 14 amino acids. CDR3 in amino acids: CASRASGGASEQFF. The CDR3 DNA is TGCGCCAGCAGAGCTAGCGGGGGGGCTAGTGAGCAGTTCTTC.

V and J are TRBV6-6 and TRBJ1-3; D is unclear. Germline CDR1 is MNHNY and CDR2 is SVGAGI (reference sequence). The CDR3 covers 15 residues. The V and J ends lost 5 bases and 0 bases respectively, with 11 bases between them. In nucleotides, the CDR3 is TGTGCCAGCAGTCTGGACGACTACTCTGGAAACACCATATATTTT. Protein sequence: CASSLDDYSGNTIYF.

This chain joins TRBV6-4 and TRBJ2-2; no definite D call. Trimming removed 0 bases from V and 3 bases from J, with 11 bases in between. This CDR3 region has 16 residues. Germline V gene sequence: CDR1 MRHNA, CDR2 SNTAGT. As DNA, the CDR3 is TGTGCCAGCAGTGACTCGAAAGGTCTTGACACCGGGGAGCTGTTTTTT. It specifies CASSDSKGLDTGELFF.

This clone was detected ten times or more. The chain uses TRBV5-1 and TRBJ1-1; TRBD1 might be the D (6 bases). This CDR3 spans 15 amino acids. Germline V gene lookup returns CDR1 SGHRS and CDR2 YFSETQ. V was cut by 3 bases and J by 4 bases, with 16 bases left in between. Written as DNA, the CDR3 is TGCGCCAGCAGCTCGGGGACAATCGGGGGCACTGAAGCTTTCTTT. The encoded protein is CASSSGTIGGTEAFF.

In DNA, the CDR3 is TGTGCCAGCACGCAGACCGGGGAGCTGTTTTTT. Its translation is CASTQTGELFF. The chain is built from TRBV28 and TRBJ2-2; D unresolved. There are 11 residues in the CDR3. Germline CDR1 and CDR2: MDHEN and SYDVKM. Between the trimmed V and J ends, which lost 7 bases and 5 bases, there was a span of 5 bases.

CDR3 in DNA: TGTGCCAGCAGCCCACCGCTAGCGGGAGGTTTCCCTAGCGATGAGCAGTTCTTC. Protein sequence: CASSPPLAGGFPSDEQFF. The chain recombines TRBV5-4 with TRBJ2-1; 11 bases line up with TRBD2. The germline V gene has CDR1 SGHNT and CDR2 YYREEE (reference sequence). V dropped 4 bases and J dropped 8; count of bases not matched to a gene: 17. This CDR3 region has 18 residues.

The V and J genes are TRBV11-2 and TRBJ2-2; maybe TRBD2 (5 bases). Germline CDR1 reads SGHAT; CDR2 reads FQNNGV. V gave up 8 bases and J gave up 4 bases, with 8 bases separating them. The CDR3 runs 12 residues. CDR3 residues: CASRTSTGELFF. DNA for the CDR3: TGTGCCAGCCGAACTAGCACCGGGGAGCTGTTTTTT.

This chain joins TRBV9 and TRBJ2-3, with 14 nucleotides matching TRBD2. V gave up 2 bases and J gave up 0 bases; unmatched junction bases: 8. The CDR3 sequence is 19 residues long. Per germline, CDR1 SGDLS and CDR2 YYNGEE. The CDR3 nucleotides read TGTGCCAGCAGCGTCGGACTAGCGGGGGGTATACTAAGCACAGATACGCAGTATTTT. This codes for CASSVGLAGGILSTDTQYF.

The chain recombines TRBV10-1 with TRBJ2-5; D remains ambiguous. The V gene's germline CDR1 is WNHNN and CDR2 SYGVQD (reference sequence). The CDR3 runs to 14 residues. Trimming removed 2 bases at V and 5 bases at J, with 12 bases between. CDR3 DNA sequence: TGCGCCAGCAGTGAGCGGCTAGAAGGGGAGACCCAGTACTTC. Encoded protein: CASSERLEGETQYF.

The chain employs TRBV20-1 and TRBJ2-1, with no clear D. The CDR3 is 11 amino acids. The V gene lost 1 base and the J gene lost 11 bases, with 9 bases spanning the gap. The V gene's germline CDR1 is DFQATT and CDR2 SNEGSKA (reference sequence). CDR3 coding DNA: TGCAGTGCTAGAGCGGATGGGAAGCAGTTCTTC. As protein: CSARADGKQFF.

The chain uses TRBV2 and TRBJ2-7; D gene ambiguous. There are 10 residues in the CDR3. V lost 4 bases and J lost 3, with 1 base in between. Germline-derived CDR1 and CDR2 are SNHLY and FYNNEI. The CDR3 DNA is TGTGCCAGCAGTGTCTACGAGCAGTACTTC. Translating it yields CASSVYEQYF.

The chain employs TRBV10-3 and TRBJ2-7, with 8 bases matching TRBD2. Germline-derived CDR1 and CDR2 are ENHRY and SYGVKD. V lost 7 bases, J lost 1 base, and 6 bases stayed unmatched. CDR3 length equals 14 residues. The CDR3 spells CAITDGGGSYEQYF. CDR3 nucleotides: TGTGCCATCACTGACGGGGGGGGTTCCTACGAGCAGTACTTC.

The chain is built from TRBV19 and TRBJ1-1; D is unclear. This CDR3 has 14 amino acids. CDR1 is LNHDA, CDR2 SQIVND, per germline (reference sequence). The germline V and J ends were trimmed by 7 bases and 3 bases, with 15 bases remaining between them. The CDR3 bases are TGTGCCAGTAATGATGACCCCTCGGACACTGAAGCTTTCTTT. Translating it yields CASNDDPSDTEAFF.

A word on this clone: At one boundary the junction diverges from the germline segment, which might be a read error. The gene calls are TRBV7-8 and TRBJ2-7, with a weak D call TRBD1 (5 bases). The CDR3 spans 12 residues. Germline-derived CDR1 and CDR2 are SGHVS and FQNEAQ. CDR3 in amino acids: CASSLGGPEWSF. CDR3 sequence (DNA): TGTGCCAGCAGCTTAGGGGGCCCTGAGTGGAGTTTC.

This chain uses TRBV4-1 with TRBJ1-5; tentative D call: TRBD1 (6 bases). The CDR3 sequence is 17 residues long. Germline-derived CDR1 and CDR2 are MGHRA and YSYEKL. V gave up 0 bases and J gave up 7 bases, with 19 bases separating them. CDR3 nucleotide sequence: TGCGCCAGCAGCCAAGACGACCCAGGGGCTATATGGCAGCCCCAGCATTTT. Its protein is CASSQDDPGAIWQPQHF.

V usage is TRBV6-1 and J usage is TRBJ1-5, with 8 bases that match TRBD1. The germline gives CDR1 MNHNS, CDR2 SASEGT. This CDR3 contains 14 residues. Germline trimming cut 1 base from V and 8 bases from J; bases unmatched to any gene: 4. The CDR3 region is CASSEGTGSKPQHF. In DNA, the CDR3 is TGTGCCAGCAGTGAAGGGACAGGGTCAAAGCCCCAGCATTTT.

The chain is built from TRBV30 and TRBJ1-5; D is perhaps TRBD1 (6 bases). The CDR3 spans 14 residues. V was cut by 1 base and J by 7 bases, with 14 bases left in between. Germline V gene sequence: CDR1 GTSNPN, CDR2 SVGIG (reference sequence). The DNA of the CDR3 is TGTGCCTGGAGTGGGGACACCTCGGGGCAGCCCCAGCATTTT. This gives the protein CAWSGDTSGQPQHF.

This chain joins TRBV5-4 and TRBJ2-5; D may match TRBD1 or TRBD2 (5 bases each). The CDR3 is 15 residues long. Looked up from germline, CDR1 is SGHNT and CDR2 is YYREEE (reference sequence). V was clipped by 1 base and J by 7 bases, with 17 bases between them. The CDR3 bases are TGTGCCAGCAGCTTGTATGTGGGGGTCAAGAGGACCCAGTACTTC. This codes for CASSLYVGVKRTQYF.

The V call is TRBV18, the J call TRBJ2-1, with D possibly matching TRBD1 (6 bases). CDR1 and CDR2 (germline): KGHSH, LQKENI. Trimming cost V 4 bases and J 7 bases, with 14 bases left between them. CDR3 size: 14 residues. In DNA, the CDR3 is TGTGCCAGCTCACTGAAGGACAGCCTAAATGAGCAGTTCTTC. This encodes CASSLKDSLNEQFF.

V is TRBV28 and J is TRBJ1-4; 7 bases are shared with TRBD1. With 4 bases clipped from V and 7 bases from J, the junction kept 3 bases outside the gene matches. The V gene's germline CDR1 is MDHEN and CDR2 SYDVKM. The CDR3 runs to 13 residues. The CDR3 loop reads CASSWTGLEKLFF. CDR3 DNA sequence: TGTGCCAGCAGTTGGACAGGCCTTGAAAAACTGTTTTTT. The full variable domain, with the rest looked up from reference TRBV28 and TRBJ1-4, is DVKVTQSSRYLVKRTGEKVFLECVQDMDHENMFWYRQDPGLGLRLIYFSYDVKMKEKGDIPEGYSVSREKKERFSLILESASTNQTSMYLCASSWTGLEKLFFGSGTQLSVL.

This chain uses TRBV6-1 with TRBJ1-2; the D gene is possibly TRBD1 (5 bases). CDR3 length: 15 residues. V shed 3 bases and J shed 0 bases, with 11 bases lying between them. Germline loops: CDR1 MNHNS, CDR2 SASEGT. Here the CDR3 reads CASSDPGRTNYGYTF. For the CDR3, the DNA is TGTGCCAGCAGTGATCCGGGACGGACTAACTATGGCTACACCTTC.

This clone was observed a few times. The chain is built from TRBV2 and TRBJ1-2; the D is unclear. This CDR3 is built from 12 residues. The germline V gene has CDR1 SNHLY and CDR2 FYNNEI. Trimming stripped 3 bases from V and 7 bases from J, with 9 bases between. The CDR3 nucleotides are TGTGCCAGCAGTGAGGGGTTGGGTGGCTACACCTTC. Translation gives CASSEGLGGYTF.

This chain connects TRBV21-1 to TRBJ2-4; the table's D call, TRBD2, has no DNA check behind it. TRBV21-1 is an annotated pseudogene. The CDR3 loop spans 15 amino acids. The CDR3 region is CASSTEAGSKNIQYF. DNA of the CDR3: TGTGCCAGCAGCACGGAGGCGGGGTCCAAAAACATTCAGTACTTC.

The gene calls are TRBV19 and TRBJ2-7; 7 positions match TRBD1. Germline-derived CDR1 and CDR2 are LNHDA and SQIVND (reference sequence). The CDR3 has 14 amino acids. V lost 6 bases to trimming and J lost 0 bases; unmatched junction nucleotides: 5. The CDR3 sequence: CASSSTGSSYEQYF. The CDR3 nucleotides read TGTGCCAGTAGCTCGACAGGGAGCTCCTACGAGCAGTACTTC.

The genes are TRBV20-1 and TRBJ1-2; D ambiguous. CDR1 and CDR2 (germline): DFQATT, SNEGSKA (reference sequence). Trimming cost V 6 bases and J 8 bases, with 10 bases left between them. The length of the CDR3 is 10 residues. DNA for the CDR3: TGCAGTGCCGGGGAGAGCGGCTACACCTTC. Translating gives CSAGESGYTF.

This clone occurred once. The chain recombines TRBV4-3 with TRBJ1-4; D possibly corresponds to TRBD1 (5 bases). The V end was cut by 0 bases, the J end by 10 bases, with 12 bases between. In germline, CDR1 is LGHNA, CDR2 YSLEER. The length of the CDR3 is 14 residues. For the CDR3, the DNA is TGCGCCAGCAGCCAAGATCGGGACGTGGCAAAACTGTTTTTT. Translating it yields CASSQDRDVAKLFF.